This T cell receptor (beta chain) is from a study of shared clonotypes between healthy human individuals. Evenly divided among several immunoSEQ plates was the genomic DNA of each subset. The method was immunoSEQ multiplex PCR; TCRdb's version includes in-frame clones alone and lacks a portion of them. The sample carries about 1 million clones, about 75% recorded once. The CDR3 spans 15 residues. Germline CDR1 is SGDLS and CDR2 is YYNGEE. Unmatched junction bases numbered 3, after V lost 3 bases and J lost 3 bases. Sequenced sample: memory CD4+ T cells sorted from blood. Subset here: CD45RA-negative fraction. The J gene is TRBJ2-1, the V gene TRBV9, with 10 bases matching TRBD1. The receptor's source is a man between 18 and 35 years old in good health. The CDR3 region is CASSAGTGDYNEQFF. CDR3 in DNA: TGTGCCAGCAGCGCCGGGACAGGGGACTACAATGAGCAGTTCTTC.